The 8 T cell receptor beta chains given below trace back to one sample, sequenced in a study of OX40 agonist ivuxolimab in advanced cancers. This table comes from immunoSEQ multiplex PCR, and its TCRdb copy is limited to in-frame clones, with some not included. The top ten clones hold over 1.5% of a sample with 70,000 to 95,000 clones, 86% of them seen once. Sequences were derived from CD4+ or CD8+ T cells sorted from blood, sampled in a trial of the OX40 agonist ivuxolimab. All receptors derive from an adult with an advanced solid tumor such as melanoma, head and neck, liver or kidney cancer.

This rearrangement joins TRBV28 to TRBJ1-1, with a tentative D call TRBD1 (5 bases). CDR1 and CDR2 (germline): MDHEN, SYDVKM. The CDR3 is made up of 12 amino acids. Trimming cost V 4 bases and J 3 bases, with 6 bases left between them. In DNA form, the CDR3 reads TGTGCCAGCAGTTGGGGGTACACTGAAGCTTTCTTT. Residues: CASSWGYTEAFF. The full variable domain, with the rest looked up from reference TRBV28 and TRBJ1-1, is DVKVTQSSRYLVKRTGEKVFLECVQDMDHENMFWYRQDPGLGLRLIYFSYDVKMKEKGDIPEGYSVSREKKERFSLILESASTNQTSMYLCASSWGYTEAFFGQGTRLTVV.

The sample holds one count of this clone. CDR3 DNA: TGTGCCAGCAGCTTAGGCGGGTGGACCTACAATGAGCAGTTCTTC. Residues: CASSLGGWTYNEQFF. V gene TRBV7-2 combines with J gene TRBJ2-1; TRBD2 is a possible D gene (5 bases). V dropped 1 base and J dropped 2 bases, with 9 bases sitting between them. CDR3 length: 15 residues. Germline V lookup: CDR1 SGHTA, CDR2 FQGNSA.

V and J are TRBV7-3 and TRBJ2-2, with 12 bases fitting TRBD2. Losses at the gene ends were 2 bases for V and 6 bases for J; bases not matched to a gene: 4. CDR1 and CDR2 from the germline V gene are SGHTA and FQGTGA. The CDR3 has 16 amino acids. This chain's CDR3 is CASSLSSGGVPGELFF. The CDR3 nucleotides read TGTGCCAGCAGCTTATCTAGCGGGGGGGTCCCCGGGGAGCTGTTTTTT.

This chain joins TRBV6-5 and TRBJ1-4; TRBD1 is a possible D gene (5 bases). Germline V gene lookup returns CDR1 MNHEY and CDR2 SVGAGI. The CDR3 loop spans 15 amino acids. Trimming cost V 7 bases and J 4 bases, with 16 bases left between them. The CDR3 coding sequence is TGTGCCAGCACTAACCCGGGGGGGGGTAATGAAAAACTGTTTTTT. Translating gives CASTNPGGGNEKLFF.

This chain links TRBV7-2 with TRBJ2-2; 9 nucleotides match TRBD1. The junction had 9 bases not matched to a gene; V was cut back by 4 bases and J by 6 bases. The CDR3 has 16 residues. Per the germline V gene, CDR1 is SGHTA and CDR2 is FQGNSA. Written as DNA, the CDR3 is TGTGCCAGCAGCTCATACAGGGGGCAGAGCCCCGGGGAGCTGTTTTTT. Translating gives CASSSYRGQSPGELFF.

The chain carries TRBV6-6 and TRBJ1-4, with D possibly TRBD1 on 6 matching bases. Trimming removed 5 bases at V and 8 bases at J, with 15 bases between. The CDR3 has 14 amino acids. Germline V gene sequence: CDR1 MNHNY, CDR2 SVGAGI (reference sequence). The CDR3: CASSIQARGEKLFF. Here the CDR3 DNA reads TGTGCCAGCAGTATACAGGCGAGGGGGGAAAAACTGTTTTTT.

The chain couples TRBV4-2 to TRBJ2-7, with 9 bases that match TRBD1. Germline CDR1 and CDR2: LGHNA and YNFKEQ. V was pared by 4 bases and J by 4 bases, with 5 bases of the junction left unmatched. The CDR3 covers 14 residues. The CDR3 region is CASSLRDREYEQYF. The CDR3 DNA is TGTGCCAGCAGCCTACGGGACAGGGAATACGAGCAGTACTTC.

This sequence joins TRBV19 and TRBJ2-3, with 7 nucleotides matching TRBD1. V lost 3 bases to trimming and J lost 1 base; unmatched junction nucleotides: 7. CDR1 is LNHDA and CDR2 is SQIVND in the germline V gene (reference sequence). The CDR3 totals 16 residues. CDR3 in DNA: TGTGCCAGTAGTATGACCACCACAGGGGGCACAGATACGCAGTATTTT. This encodes CASSMTTTGGTDTQYF.